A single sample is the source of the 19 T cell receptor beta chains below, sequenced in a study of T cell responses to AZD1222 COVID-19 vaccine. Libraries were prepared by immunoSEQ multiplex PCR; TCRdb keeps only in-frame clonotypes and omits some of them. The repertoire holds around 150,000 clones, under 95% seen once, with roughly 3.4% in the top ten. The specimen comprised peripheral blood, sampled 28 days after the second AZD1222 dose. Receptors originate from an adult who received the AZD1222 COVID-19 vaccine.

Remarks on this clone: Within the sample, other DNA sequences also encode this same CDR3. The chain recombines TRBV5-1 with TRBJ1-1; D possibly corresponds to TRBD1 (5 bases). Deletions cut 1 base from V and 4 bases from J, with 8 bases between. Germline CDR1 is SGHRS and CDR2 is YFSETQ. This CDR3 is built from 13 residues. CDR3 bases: TGCGCCAGCAGCTTGACAGGCGGCACTGAAGCTTTCTTT. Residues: CASSLTGGTEAFF.

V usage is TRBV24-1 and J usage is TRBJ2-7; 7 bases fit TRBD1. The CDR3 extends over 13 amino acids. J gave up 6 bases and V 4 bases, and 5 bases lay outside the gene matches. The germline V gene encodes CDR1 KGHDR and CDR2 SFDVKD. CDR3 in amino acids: CATSEPTGIEQYF. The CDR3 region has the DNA TGTGCCACCAGTGAACCGACAGGGATCGAGCAGTACTTC.

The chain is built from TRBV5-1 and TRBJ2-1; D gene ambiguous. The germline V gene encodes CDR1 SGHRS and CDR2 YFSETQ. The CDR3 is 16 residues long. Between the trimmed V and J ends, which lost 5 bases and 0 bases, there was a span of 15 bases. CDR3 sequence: CASSRTRTSSYNEQFF. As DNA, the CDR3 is TGCGCCAGCAGTCGGACCCGTACGAGCTCCTACAATGAGCAGTTCTTC. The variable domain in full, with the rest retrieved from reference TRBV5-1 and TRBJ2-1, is KAGVTQTPRYLIKTRGQQVTLSCSPISGHRSVSWYQQTPGQGLQFLFEYFSETQRNKGNFPGRFSGRQFSNSRSEMNVSTLELGDSALYLCASSRTRTSSYNEQFFGPGTRLTVL.

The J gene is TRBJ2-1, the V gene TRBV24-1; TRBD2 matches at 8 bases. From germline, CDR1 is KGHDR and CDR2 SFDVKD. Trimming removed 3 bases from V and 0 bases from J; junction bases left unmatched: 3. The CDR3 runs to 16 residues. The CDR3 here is CATSDQSGSSYNEQFF. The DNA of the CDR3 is TGTGCCACCAGTGATCAGAGCGGGAGCTCCTACAATGAGCAGTTCTTC.

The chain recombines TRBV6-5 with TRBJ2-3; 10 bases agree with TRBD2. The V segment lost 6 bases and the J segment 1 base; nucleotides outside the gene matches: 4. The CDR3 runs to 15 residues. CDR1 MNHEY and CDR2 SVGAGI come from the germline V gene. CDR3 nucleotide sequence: TGTGCCAGCAGCCTAGCGGGAGTAGGCACAGATACGCAGTATTTT. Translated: CASSLAGVGTDTQYF.

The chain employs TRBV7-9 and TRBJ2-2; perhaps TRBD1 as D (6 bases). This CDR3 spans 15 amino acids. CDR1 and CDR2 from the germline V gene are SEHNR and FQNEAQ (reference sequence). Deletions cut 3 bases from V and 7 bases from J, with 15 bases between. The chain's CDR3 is CASSLNRVVVGELFF. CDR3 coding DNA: TGTGCCAGCAGCTTGAACAGGGTGGTGGTCGGGGAGCTGTTTTTT.

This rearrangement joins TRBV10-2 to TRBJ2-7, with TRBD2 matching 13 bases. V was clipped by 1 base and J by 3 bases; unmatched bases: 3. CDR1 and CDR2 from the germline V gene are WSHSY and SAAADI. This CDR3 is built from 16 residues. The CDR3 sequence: CASSEYGTSGDYEQYF. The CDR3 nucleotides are TGCGCCAGCAGTGAGTATGGGACTAGCGGGGACTACGAGCAGTACTTC.

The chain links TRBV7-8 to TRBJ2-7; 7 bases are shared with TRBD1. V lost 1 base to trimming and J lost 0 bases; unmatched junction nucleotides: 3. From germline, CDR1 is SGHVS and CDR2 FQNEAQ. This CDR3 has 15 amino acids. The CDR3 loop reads CASSLVDRFSYEQYF. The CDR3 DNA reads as TGTGCCAGCAGCTTAGTGGACAGGTTCTCCTACGAGCAGTACTTC.

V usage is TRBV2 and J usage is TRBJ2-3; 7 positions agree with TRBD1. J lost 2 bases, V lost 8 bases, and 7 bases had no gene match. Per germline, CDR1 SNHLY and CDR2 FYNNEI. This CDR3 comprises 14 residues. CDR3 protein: CASGDRVLTDTQYF. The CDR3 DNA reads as TGTGCCAGCGGGGACAGAGTACTCACAGATACGCAGTATTTT.

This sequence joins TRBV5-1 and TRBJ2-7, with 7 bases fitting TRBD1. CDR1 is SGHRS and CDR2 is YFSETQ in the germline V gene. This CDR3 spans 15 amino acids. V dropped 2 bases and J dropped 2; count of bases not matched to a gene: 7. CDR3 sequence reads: CASSFSGGRAYEQYF. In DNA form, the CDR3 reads TGCGCCAGCAGCTTCTCAGGGGGTAGGGCCTACGAGCAGTACTTC.

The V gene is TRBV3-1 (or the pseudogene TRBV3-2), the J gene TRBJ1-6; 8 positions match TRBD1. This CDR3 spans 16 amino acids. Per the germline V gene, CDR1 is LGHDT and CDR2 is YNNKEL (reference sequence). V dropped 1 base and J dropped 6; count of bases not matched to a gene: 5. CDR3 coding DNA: TGTGCCAGCAGCCAAGGGACAGGGCCCCGTAATTCACCCCTCCACTTT. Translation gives CASSQGTGPRNSPLHF.

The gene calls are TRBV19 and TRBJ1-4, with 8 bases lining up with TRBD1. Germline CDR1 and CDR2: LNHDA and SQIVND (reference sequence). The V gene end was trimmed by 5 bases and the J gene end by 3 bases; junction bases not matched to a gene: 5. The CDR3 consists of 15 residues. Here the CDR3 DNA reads TGTGCCAGTAGTCCAGGGGGCGCGGCTAATGAAAAACTGTTTTTT. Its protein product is CASSPGGAANEKLFF.

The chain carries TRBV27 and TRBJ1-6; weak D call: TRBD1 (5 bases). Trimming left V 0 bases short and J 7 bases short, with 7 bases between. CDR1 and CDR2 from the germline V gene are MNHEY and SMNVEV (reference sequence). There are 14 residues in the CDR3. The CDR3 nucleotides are TGTGCCAGCAGTTTATCGGGGGGAAATTCACCCCTCCACTTT. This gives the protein CASSLSGGNSPLHF.

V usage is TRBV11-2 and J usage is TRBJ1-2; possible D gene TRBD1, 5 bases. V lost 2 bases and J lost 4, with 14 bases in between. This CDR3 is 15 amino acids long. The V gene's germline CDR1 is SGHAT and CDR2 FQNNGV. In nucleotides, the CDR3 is TGTGCCAGCAGCTTATCCAGGGATCTACGCTATGGCTACACCTTC. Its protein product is CASSLSRDLRYGYTF.

CDR3 protein: CASSFLRGQGSSGNTIYF. Here the CDR3 DNA reads TGTGCCAGCAGTTTCCTTCGAGGACAGGGTAGCTCTGGAAACACCATATATTTT. The chain is built from TRBV28 and TRBJ1-3; 8 bases agree with TRBD1. The CDR3 extends over 18 amino acids. CDR1 MDHEN and CDR2 SYDVKM come from the germline V gene. J was trimmed by 0 bases and V by 3 bases; bases with no gene match: 10.

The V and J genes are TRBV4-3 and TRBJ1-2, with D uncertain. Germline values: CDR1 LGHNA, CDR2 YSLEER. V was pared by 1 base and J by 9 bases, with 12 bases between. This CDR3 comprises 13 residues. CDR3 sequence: CASSQGRTPRYTF. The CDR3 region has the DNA TGCGCCAGCAGCCAAGGTCGAACACCTCGCTACACCTTC.

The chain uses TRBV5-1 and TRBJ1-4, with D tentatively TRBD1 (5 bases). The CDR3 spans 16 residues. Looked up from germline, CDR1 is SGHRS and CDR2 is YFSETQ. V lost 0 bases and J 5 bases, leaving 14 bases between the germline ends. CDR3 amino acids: CASSLAGVRGNEKLFF. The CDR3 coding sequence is TGCGCCAGCAGCTTGGCCGGCGTCCGGGGCAATGAAAAACTGTTTTTT. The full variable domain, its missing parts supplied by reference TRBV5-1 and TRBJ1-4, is KAGVTQTPRYLIKTRGQQVTLSCSPISGHRSVSWYQQTPGQGLQFLFEYFSETQRNKGNFPGRFSGRQFSNSRSEMNVSTLELGDSALYLCASSLAGVRGNEKLFFGSGTQLSVL.

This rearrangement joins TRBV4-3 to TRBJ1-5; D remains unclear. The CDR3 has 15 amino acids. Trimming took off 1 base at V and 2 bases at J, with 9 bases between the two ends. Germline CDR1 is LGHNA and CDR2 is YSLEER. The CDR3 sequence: CASSQGTARNQPQHF. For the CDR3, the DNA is TGCGCCAGCAGCCAAGGAACAGCCCGCAATCAGCCCCAGCATTTT.

CDR3 nucleotides: TGTGCCACCAGTGATTTGCAGGCAGGGGGCGGCACCGGGGAGCTGTTTTTT. Protein: CATSDLQAGGGTGELFF. This chain uses TRBV24-1 with TRBJ2-2, with 8 bases that match TRBD1. The ends lost 0 bases at V and 4 bases at J; junction bases unmatched: 6. From germline, CDR1 is KGHDR and CDR2 SFDVKD. This CDR3 has 17 residues.